Given below is one TCR beta chain in context. The data derive from a study of blood T cell repertoires in COVID-19. Study summary: Spain, Italy and the United States supplied samples that represented acute and convalescent COVID-19.

Original analysis: Cell counts per sample came from amplifying reference gene primers. Libraries were prepared by immunoSEQ multiplex PCR; TCRdb keeps only in-frame clonotypes and omits some of them. That table is the source of V, J and clone size, and D and trimming were worked out from the DNA. This table has about 30,000 clones, 65% to 70% appearing once. The sequence was obtained from a human donor in a cohort sampled during active COVID-19. Sequenced: peripheral blood.

The CDR3 spells CASRSGQGGTEAFF. Written as DNA, the CDR3 is TGCGCCAGCAGATCGGGACAGGGAGGCACTGAAGCTTTCTTT. The chain combines TRBV5-1 with TRBJ1-1, with TRBD1 matching 9 bases. CDR3 length: 14 amino acids. V was pared by 5 bases and J by 4 bases, with 6 bases of the junction left unmatched. Germline V gives CDR1 SGHRS, CDR2 YFSETQ. The variable domain in full, with the rest retrieved from reference TRBV5-1 and TRBJ1-1, is KAGVTQTPRYLIKTRGQQVTLSCSPISGHRSVSWYQQTPGQGLQFLFEYFSETQRNKGNFPGRFSGRQFSNSRSEMNVSTLELGDSALYLCASRSGQGGTEAFFGQGTRLTVV.